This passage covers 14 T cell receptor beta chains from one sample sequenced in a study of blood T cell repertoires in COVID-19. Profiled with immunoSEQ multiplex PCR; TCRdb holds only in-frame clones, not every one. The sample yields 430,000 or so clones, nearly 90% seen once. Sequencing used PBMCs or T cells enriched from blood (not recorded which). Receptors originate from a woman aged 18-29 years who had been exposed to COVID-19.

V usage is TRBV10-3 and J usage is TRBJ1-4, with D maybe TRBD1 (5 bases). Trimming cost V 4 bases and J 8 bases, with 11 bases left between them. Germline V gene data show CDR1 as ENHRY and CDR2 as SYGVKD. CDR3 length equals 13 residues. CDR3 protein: CAISGRAGEKLFF. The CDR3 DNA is TGTGCCATCAGTGGCAGGGCTGGGGAAAAACTGTTTTTT.

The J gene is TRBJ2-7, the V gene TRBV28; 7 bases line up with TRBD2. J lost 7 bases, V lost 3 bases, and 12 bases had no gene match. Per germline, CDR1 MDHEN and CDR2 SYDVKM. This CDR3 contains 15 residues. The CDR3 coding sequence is TGTGCCAGCAGTTTTCTTGGCGGGGGACCGATGGAGCAGTACTTC. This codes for CASSFLGGGPMEQYF. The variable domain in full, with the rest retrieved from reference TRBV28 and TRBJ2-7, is DVKVTQSSRYLVKRTGEKVFLECVQDMDHENMFWYRQDPGLGLRLIYFSYDVKMKEKGDIPEGYSVSREKKERFSLILESASTNQTSMYLCASSFLGGGPMEQYFGPGTRLTVT.

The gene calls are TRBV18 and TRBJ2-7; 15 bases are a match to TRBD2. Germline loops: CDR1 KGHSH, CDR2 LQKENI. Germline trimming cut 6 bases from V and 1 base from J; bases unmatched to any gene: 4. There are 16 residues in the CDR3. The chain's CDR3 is CASSLGTSGGSYEQYF. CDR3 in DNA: TGTGCCAGCTCCCTCGGGACTAGCGGGGGGTCCTACGAGCAGTACTTC.

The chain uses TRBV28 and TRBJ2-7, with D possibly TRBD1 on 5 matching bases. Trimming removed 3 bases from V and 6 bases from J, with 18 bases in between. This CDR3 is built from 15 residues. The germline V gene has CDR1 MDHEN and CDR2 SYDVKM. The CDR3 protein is CASSFPGSASGEQYF. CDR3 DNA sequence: TGTGCCAGCAGTTTCCCAGGGTCGGCCTCTGGCGAGCAGTACTTC.

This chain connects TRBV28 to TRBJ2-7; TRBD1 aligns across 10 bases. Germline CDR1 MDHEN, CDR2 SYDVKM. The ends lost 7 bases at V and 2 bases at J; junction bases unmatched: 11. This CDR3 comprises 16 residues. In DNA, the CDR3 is TGTGCCAGCACTCTAGGGTGGGACAGGGGAACCTACGAGCAGTACTTC. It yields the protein CASTLGWDRGTYEQYF.

The CDR3 spells CASSPPVQQYEQYF. DNA of the CDR3: TGTGCCAGCTCACCACCGGTACAGCAATACGAGCAGTACTTC. The V call is TRBV18, the J call TRBJ2-7, with D uncertain. The CDR3 runs 14 residues. The V gene lost 0 bases and the J gene lost 4 bases, with 10 bases spanning the gap. Germline V lookup: CDR1 KGHSH, CDR2 LQKENI.

The CDR3 DNA reads as TGCGCCAGCAGCCAAGCACCTAGTTTCTATGAGCAGTTCTTC. Translated, it gives CASSQAPSFYEQFF. The chain combines TRBV4-1 with TRBJ2-1; D ambiguous. The germline V and J ends were trimmed by 1 base and 8 bases, with 12 bases remaining between them. Germline V gives CDR1 MGHRA, CDR2 YSYEKL. There are 14 residues in the CDR3.

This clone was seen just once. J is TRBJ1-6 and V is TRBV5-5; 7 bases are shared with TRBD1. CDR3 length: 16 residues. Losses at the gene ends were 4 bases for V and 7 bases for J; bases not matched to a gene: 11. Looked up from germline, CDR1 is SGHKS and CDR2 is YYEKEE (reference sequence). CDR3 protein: CASSKDRNQANSPLHF. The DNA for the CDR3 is TGTGCCAGCAGCAAGGACAGGAATCAGGCGAATTCACCCCTCCACTTT.

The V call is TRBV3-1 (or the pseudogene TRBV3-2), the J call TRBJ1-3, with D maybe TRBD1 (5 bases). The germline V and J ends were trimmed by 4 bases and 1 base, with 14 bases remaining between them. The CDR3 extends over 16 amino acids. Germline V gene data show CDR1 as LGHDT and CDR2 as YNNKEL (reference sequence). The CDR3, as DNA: TGTGCCAGCAGCCTGGGTTCAACAGGATCTGGAAACACCATATATTTT. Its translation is CASSLGSTGSGNTIYF.

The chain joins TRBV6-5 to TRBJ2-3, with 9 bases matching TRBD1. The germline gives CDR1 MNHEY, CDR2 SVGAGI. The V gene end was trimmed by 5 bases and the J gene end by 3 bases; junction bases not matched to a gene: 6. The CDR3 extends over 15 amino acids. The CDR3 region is CASSRTGALTDTQYF. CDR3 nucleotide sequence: TGTGCCAGCAGTCGGACAGGGGCCCTGACAGATACGCAGTATTTT.

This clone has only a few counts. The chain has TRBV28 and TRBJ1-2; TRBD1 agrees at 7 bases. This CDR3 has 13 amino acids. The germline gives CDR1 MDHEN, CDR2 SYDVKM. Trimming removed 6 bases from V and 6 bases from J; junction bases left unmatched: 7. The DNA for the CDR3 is TGTGCCAGCAGCGATAGGGGGCAACATGGCTACACCTTC. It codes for CASSDRGQHGYTF.

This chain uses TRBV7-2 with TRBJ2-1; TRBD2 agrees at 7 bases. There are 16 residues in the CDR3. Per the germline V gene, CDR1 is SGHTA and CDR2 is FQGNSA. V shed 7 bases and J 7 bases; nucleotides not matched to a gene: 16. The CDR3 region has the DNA TGTGCCAGCACTATGGGGTCCTGGGAGGGAGGGAATGAGCAGTTCTTC. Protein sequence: CASTMGSWEGGNEQFF.

In nucleotides, the CDR3 is TGTGCCAGCAGCCCCCCCGCGGGGCTGCAGAACACTGAAGCTTTCTTT. This translates into CASSPPAGLQNTEAFF. V gene TRBV7-9 combines with J gene TRBJ1-1; perhaps TRBD1 as D (5 bases). The V gene lost 5 bases and the J gene lost 1 base, with 17 bases spanning the gap. Germline V gives CDR1 SEHNR, CDR2 FQNEAQ (reference sequence). The CDR3 runs to 16 residues.

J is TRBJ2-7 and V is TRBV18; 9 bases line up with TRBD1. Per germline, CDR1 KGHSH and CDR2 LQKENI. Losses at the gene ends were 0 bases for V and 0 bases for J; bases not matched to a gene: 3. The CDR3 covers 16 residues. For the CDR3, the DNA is TGTGCCAGCTCACCACCGTTGGGACAGGGCTCCTACGAGCAGTACTTC. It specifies CASSPPLGQGSYEQYF.